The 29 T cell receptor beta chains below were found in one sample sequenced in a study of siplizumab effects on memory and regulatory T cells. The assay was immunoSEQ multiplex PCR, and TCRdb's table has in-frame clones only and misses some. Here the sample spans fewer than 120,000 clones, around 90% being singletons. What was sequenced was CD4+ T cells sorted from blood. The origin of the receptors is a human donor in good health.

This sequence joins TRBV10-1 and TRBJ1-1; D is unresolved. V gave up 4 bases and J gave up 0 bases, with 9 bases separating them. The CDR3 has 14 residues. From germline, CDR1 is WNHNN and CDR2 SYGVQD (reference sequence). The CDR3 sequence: CASSAQGVNTEAFF. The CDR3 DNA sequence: TGCGCCAGCAGTGCACAAGGAGTGAACACTGAAGCTTTCTTT.

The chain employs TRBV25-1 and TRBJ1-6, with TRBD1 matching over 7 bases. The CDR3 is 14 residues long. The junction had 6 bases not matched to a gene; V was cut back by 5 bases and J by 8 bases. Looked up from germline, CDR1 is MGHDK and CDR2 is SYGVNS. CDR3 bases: TGTGCCAGCAGTCACGACAGGGAACATTCACCCCTCCACTTT. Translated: CASSHDREHSPLHF.

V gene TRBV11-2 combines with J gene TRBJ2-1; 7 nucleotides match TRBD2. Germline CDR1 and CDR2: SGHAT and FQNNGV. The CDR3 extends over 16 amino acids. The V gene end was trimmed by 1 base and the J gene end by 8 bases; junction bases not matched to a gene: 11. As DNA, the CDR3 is TGTGCCAGCAGCTTAGCTGCGGGGAGGGGATTCGATGAGCAGTTCTTC. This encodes CASSLAAGRGFDEQFF.

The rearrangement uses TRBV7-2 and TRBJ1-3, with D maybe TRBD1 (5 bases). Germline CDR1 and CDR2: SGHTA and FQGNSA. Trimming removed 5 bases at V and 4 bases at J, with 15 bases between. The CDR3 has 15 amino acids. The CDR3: CASSPQGVSGNTIYF. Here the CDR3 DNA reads TGTGCCAGCAGCCCTCAGGGAGTCTCCGGAAACACCATATATTTT.

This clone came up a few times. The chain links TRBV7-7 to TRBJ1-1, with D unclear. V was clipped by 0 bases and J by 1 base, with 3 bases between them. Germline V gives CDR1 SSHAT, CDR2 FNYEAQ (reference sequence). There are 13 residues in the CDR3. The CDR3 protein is CASSLARNTEAFF. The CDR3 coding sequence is TGTGCCAGCAGCTTAGCGAGGAACACTGAAGCTTTCTTT.

The CDR3 here is CASSPLAGGFYNEQFF. CDR3 bases: TGTGCCAGCTCACCCTTAGCGGGGGGGTTCTACAATGAGCAGTTCTTC. The chain recombines TRBV18 with TRBJ2-1, with 11 nucleotides matching TRBD2. V dropped 3 bases and J dropped 3; count of bases not matched to a gene: 4. CDR1 and CDR2 from the germline V gene are KGHSH and LQKENI. There are 16 residues in the CDR3.

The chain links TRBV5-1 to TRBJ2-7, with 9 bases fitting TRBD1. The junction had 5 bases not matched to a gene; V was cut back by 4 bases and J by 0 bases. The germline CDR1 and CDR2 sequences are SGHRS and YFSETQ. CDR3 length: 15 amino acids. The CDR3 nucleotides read TGCGCCAGCAGCCCGGGACAGGGCCTCTCCTACGAGCAGTACTTC. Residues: CASSPGQGLSYEQYF.

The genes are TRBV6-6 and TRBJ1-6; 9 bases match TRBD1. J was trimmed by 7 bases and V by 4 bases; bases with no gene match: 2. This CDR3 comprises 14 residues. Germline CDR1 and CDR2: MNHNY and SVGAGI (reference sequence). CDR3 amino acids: CASSLGTGNSPLHF. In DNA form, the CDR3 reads TGTGCCAGCAGTTTGGGGACAGGGAATTCACCCCTCCACTTT.

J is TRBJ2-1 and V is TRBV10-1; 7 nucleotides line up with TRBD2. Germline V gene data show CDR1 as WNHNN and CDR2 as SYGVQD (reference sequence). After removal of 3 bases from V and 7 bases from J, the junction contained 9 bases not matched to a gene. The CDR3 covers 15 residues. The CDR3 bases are TGCGCCAGCAGTGATGTTCAAGCGGGAAGGAATGAGCAGTTCTTC. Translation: CASSDVQAGRNEQFF.

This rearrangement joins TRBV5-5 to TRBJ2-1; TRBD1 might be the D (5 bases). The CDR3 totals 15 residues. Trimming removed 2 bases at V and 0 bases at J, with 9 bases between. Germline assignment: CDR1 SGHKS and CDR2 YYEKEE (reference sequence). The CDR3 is CASSLLTVSYNEQFF. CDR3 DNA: TGTGCCAGCAGCTTATTGACAGTCTCCTACAATGAGCAGTTCTTC.

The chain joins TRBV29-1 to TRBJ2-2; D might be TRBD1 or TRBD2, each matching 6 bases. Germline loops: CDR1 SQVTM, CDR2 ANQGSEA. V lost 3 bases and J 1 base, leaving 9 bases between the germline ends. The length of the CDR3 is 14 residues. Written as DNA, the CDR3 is TGCAGCGTTGAGGGGGGCCTGAACACCGGGGAGCTGTTTTTT. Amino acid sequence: CSVEGGLNTGELFF.

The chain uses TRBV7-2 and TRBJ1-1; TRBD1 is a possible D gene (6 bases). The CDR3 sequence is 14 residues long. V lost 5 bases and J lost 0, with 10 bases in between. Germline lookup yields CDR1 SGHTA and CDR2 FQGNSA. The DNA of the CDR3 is TGTGCCAGCAGCCCGGACAGAATGAACACTGAAGCTTTCTTT. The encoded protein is CASSPDRMNTEAFF.

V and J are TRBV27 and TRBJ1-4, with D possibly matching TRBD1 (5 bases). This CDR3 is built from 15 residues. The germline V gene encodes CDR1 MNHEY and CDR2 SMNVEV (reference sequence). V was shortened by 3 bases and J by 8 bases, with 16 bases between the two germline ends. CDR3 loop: CASSFQGPDEEKLFF. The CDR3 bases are TGTGCCAGCAGTTTTCAGGGCCCGGACGAGGAAAAACTGTTTTTT.

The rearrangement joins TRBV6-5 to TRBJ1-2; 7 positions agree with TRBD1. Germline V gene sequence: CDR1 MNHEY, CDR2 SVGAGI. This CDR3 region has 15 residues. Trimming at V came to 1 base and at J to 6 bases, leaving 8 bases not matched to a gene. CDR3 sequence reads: CASSYWTGIGHGYTF. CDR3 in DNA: TGTGCCAGCAGTTACTGGACAGGAATAGGCCATGGCTACACCTTC.

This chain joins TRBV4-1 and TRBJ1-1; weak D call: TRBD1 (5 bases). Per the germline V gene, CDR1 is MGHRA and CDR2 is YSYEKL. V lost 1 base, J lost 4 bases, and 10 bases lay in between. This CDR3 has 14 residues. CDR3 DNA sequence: TGCGCCAGCAGCCAAGCCAGGGTGCGCACTGAAGCTTTCTTT. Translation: CASSQARVRTEAFF.

CDR3 sequence reads: CASSQSSVVLTEAFF. The CDR3 region has the DNA TGCGCCAGCAGCCAATCCTCGGTGGTGCTCACTGAAGCTTTCTTT. The chain employs TRBV4-1 and TRBJ1-1; the D is unclear. Trimming pared 2 bases from V and 4 bases from J, leaving 14 bases between. The germline gives CDR1 MGHRA, CDR2 YSYEKL. The CDR3 covers 15 residues.

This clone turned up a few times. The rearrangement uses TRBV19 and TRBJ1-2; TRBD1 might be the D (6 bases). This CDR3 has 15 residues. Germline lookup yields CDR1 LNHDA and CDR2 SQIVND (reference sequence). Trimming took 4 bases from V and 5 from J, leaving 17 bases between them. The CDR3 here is CASSKAGGAPYGYTF. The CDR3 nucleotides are TGTGCCAGTAGTAAGGCCGGGGGCGCCCCTTATGGCTACACCTTC.

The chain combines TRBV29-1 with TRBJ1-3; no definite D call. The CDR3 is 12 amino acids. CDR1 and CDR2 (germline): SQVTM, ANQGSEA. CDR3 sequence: CSLVTPGNTIYF. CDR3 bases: TGCAGTCTGGTCACCCCTGGAAACACCATATATTTT.

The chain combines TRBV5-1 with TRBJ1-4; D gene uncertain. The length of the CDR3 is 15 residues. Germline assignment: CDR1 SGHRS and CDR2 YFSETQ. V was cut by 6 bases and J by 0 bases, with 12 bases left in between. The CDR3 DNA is TGCGCCAGCACCCTGGACTTCTCAACTAATGAAAAACTGTTTTTT. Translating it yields CASTLDFSTNEKLFF.

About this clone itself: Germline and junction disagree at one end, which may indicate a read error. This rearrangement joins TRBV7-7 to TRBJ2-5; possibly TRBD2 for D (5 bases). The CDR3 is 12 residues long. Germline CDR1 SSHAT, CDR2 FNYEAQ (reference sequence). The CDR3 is CASSARGETQYF. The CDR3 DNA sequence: TGTGCTAGCAGCGCTCGGGGAGAGACCCAGTACTTC. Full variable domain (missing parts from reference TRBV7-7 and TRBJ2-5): GAGVSQSPRYKVTKRGQDVTLRCDPISSHATLYWYQQALGQGPEFLTYFNYEAQPDKSGLPSDRFSAERPEGSISTLTIQRTEQRDSAMYRCASSARGETQYFGPGTRLLVL.

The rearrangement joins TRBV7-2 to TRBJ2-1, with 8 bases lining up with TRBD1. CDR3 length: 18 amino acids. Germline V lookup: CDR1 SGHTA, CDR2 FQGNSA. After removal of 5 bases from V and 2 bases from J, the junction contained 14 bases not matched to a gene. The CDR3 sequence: CASSLGSGTGIPYNEQFF. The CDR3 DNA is TGTGCCAGCAGCCTAGGATCCGGGACAGGCATCCCCTACAATGAGCAGTTCTTC. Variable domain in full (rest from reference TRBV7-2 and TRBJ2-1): GAGVSQSPSNKVTEKGKDVELRCDPISGHTALYWYRQSLGQGLEFLIYFQGNSAPDKSGLPSDRFSAERTGGSVSTLTIQRTQQEDSAVYLCASSLGSGTGIPYNEQFFGPGTRLTVL.

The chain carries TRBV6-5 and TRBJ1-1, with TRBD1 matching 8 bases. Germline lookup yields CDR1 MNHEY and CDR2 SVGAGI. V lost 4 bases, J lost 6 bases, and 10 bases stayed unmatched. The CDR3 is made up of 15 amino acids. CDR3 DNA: TGTGCCAGCAGTTCGCAGGGGGCGCTTGTGGCTGAAGCTTTCTTT. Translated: CASSSQGALVAEAFF.

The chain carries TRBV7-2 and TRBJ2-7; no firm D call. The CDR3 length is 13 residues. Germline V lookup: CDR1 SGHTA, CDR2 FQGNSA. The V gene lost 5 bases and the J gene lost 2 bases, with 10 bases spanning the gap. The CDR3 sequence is CASSPPGPYEQYF. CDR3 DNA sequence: TGTGCCAGCAGCCCCCCTGGGCCCTACGAGCAGTACTTC.

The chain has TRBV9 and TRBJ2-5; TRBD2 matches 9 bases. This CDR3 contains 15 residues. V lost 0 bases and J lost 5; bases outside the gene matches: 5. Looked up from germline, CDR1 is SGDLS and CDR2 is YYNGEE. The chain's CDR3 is CASSVEGLASETQYF. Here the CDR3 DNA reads TGTGCCAGCAGCGTAGAGGGACTAGCTTCCGAGACCCAGTACTTC.

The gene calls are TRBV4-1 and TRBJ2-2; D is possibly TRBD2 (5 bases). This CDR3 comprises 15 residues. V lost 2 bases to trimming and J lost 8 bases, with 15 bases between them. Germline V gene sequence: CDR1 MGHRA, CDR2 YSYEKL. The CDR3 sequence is CASSQFGGRPGELFF. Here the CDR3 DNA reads TGCGCCAGCAGCCAATTCGGAGGCAGGCCAGGGGAGCTGTTTTTT.

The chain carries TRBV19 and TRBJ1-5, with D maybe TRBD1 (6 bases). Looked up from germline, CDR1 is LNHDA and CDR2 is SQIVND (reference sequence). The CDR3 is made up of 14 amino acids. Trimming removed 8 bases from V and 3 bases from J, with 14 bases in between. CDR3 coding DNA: TGTGCCAGTTCGTGGGGGGGGCTCAATCAGCCCCAGCATTTT. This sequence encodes CASSWGGLNQPQHF.

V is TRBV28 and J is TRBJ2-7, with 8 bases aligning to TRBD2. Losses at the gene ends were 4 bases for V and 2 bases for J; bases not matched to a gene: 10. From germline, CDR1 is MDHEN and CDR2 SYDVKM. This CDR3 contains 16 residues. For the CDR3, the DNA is TGTGCCAGCAGTTCCGCAGGGACCGGGGGGGCCTACGAGCAGTACTTC. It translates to CASSSAGTGGAYEQYF.

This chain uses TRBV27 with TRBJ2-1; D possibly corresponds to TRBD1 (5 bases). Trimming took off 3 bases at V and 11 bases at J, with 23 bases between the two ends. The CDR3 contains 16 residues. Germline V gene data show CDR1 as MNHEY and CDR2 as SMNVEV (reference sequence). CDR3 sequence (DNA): TGTGCCAGCAGTTTTACTACAGGTCCCGAGCCCTCCAAGCAGTTCTTC. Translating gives CASSFTTGPEPSKQFF.

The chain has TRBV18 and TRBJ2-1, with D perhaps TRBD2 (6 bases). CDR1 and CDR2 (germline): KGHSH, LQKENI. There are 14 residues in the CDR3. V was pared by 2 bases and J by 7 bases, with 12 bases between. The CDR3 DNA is TGTGCCAGCTCACCAAACTCGGGGGTTAATGAGCAGTTCTTC. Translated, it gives CASSPNSGVNEQFF.